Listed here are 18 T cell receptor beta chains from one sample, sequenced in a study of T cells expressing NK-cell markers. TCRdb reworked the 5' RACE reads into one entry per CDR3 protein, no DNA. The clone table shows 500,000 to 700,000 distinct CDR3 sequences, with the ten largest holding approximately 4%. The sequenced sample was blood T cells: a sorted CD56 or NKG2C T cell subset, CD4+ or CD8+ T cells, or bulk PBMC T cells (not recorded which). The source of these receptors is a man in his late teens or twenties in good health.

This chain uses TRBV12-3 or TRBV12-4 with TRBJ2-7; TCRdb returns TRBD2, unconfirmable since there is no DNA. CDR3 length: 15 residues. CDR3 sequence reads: CASSLASSGAYEQYF.

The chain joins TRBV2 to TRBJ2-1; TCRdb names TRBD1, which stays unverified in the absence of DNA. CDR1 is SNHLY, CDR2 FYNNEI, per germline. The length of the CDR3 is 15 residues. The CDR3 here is CASTPDRVYRNEQFF.

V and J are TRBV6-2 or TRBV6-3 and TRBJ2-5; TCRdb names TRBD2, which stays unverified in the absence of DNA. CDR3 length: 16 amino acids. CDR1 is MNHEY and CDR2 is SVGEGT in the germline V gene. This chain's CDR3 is CASSHLSLAIQETQYF.

The CDR3 reads CASSFGQGARGDIQYF. This chain links TRBV12-3 or TRBV12-4 with TRBJ2-4; without DNA, the TCRdb call of TRBD1 cannot be checked. The CDR3 has 16 amino acids.

The chain's CDR3 is CASSLIFAGPLADEQFF. V and J are TRBV5-5 and TRBJ2-1; the D gene TCRdb calls, TRBD2, cannot be checked with no DNA. Germline CDR1 and CDR2: SGHKS and YYEKEE (reference sequence). The CDR3 is 17 amino acids.

CDR3 sequence reads: CAISADRASYNEQFF. The V call is TRBV10-3, the J call TRBJ2-1; TCRdb returns TRBD1, unconfirmable since there is no DNA. Germline values: CDR1 ENHRY, CDR2 SYGVKD. This CDR3 contains 15 residues.

The CDR3: CASRWGSGDNEQFF. This rearrangement joins TRBV6-1 to TRBJ2-1. Germline V CDR1 and CDR2: MNHNS, SASEGT. This CDR3 spans 14 amino acids.

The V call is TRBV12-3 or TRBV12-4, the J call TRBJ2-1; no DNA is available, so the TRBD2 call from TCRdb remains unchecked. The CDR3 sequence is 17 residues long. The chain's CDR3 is CASSFGTGTSGSLEQFF.

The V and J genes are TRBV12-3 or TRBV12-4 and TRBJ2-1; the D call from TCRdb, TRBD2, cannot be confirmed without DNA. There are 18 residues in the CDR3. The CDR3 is CASSPPGLAGLLRDEQFF.

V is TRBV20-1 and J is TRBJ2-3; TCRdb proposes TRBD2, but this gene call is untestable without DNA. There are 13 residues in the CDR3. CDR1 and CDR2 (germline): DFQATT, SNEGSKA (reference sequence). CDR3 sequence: CSARRLAGDTQYF.

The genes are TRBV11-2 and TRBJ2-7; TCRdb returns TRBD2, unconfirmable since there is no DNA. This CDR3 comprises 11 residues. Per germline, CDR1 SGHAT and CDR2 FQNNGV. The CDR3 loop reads CASSGGTLAYF.

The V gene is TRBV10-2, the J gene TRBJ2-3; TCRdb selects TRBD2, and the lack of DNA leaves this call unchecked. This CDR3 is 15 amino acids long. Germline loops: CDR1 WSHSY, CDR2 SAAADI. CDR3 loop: CASGGLVTSTDTQYF.

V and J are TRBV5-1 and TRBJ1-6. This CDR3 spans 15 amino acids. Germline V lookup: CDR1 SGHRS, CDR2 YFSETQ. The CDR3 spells CASSLVGVRDSPLHF.

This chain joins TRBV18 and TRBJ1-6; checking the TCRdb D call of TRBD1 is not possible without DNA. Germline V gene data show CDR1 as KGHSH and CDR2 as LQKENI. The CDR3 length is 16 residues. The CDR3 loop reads CASSPPLRPRDSPLHF.

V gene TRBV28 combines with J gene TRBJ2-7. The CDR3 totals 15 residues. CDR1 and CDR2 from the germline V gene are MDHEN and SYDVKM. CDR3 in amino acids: CASSPLDGRDYEQYF.

This chain's CDR3 is CATSDLAGQGSRNEQFF. V usage is TRBV24-1 and J usage is TRBJ2-1; the TCRdb D gene call, TRBD1, has no DNA to confirm it. This CDR3 is built from 17 residues. Germline V gives CDR1 KGHDR, CDR2 SFDVKD.

CDR3 sequence reads: CASSFQGRGVRETQYF. The rearrangement joins TRBV5-1 to TRBJ2-5; the TCRdb D gene call, TRBD1, has no DNA to confirm it. This CDR3 is built from 16 residues. Germline V lookup: CDR1 SGHRS, CDR2 YFSETQ.

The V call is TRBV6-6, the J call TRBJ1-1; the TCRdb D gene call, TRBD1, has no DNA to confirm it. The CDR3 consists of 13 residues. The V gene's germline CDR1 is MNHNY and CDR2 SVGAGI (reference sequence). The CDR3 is CATLGHQNTEAFF.